These 17 T cell receptor beta chains came from one sample sequenced in a study of cytomegalovirus exposure and HLA in healthy donors (dated by TCRdb to 2017 to 2019). The method behind the library was the immunoSEQ multiplex PCR assay. A mixture of 60 forward primers for TCR Vbeta segments and 13 reverse primers for TCR Jbeta segments was used in the multiplex PCR. TCRdb limited this immuneACCESS table to in-frame rearrangements with V and J called. A share of clones is missing; checked studies link under half to unresolved V genes, and the rest is unexplained. The sample records around 150,000 clones, about two thirds of which are singletons. Clones ranked in the top ten supply under 2.5% of the sample. Sequenced material: PBMCs. The receptors shown here come from a woman between 40 and 55 years old in good health and CMV-seronegative.

J is TRBJ1-1 and V is TRBV7-4, with TRBD1 as a possible D gene (6 bases). Germline values: CDR1 SGHVT, CDR2 SQSDAQ. This CDR3 spans 15 amino acids. Trimming cost V 5 bases and J 1 base, with 14 bases left between them. The CDR3, as DNA: TGTGCCAGCAGCGTGCCGGGACACAAGAACACTGAAGCTTTCTTT. Translation gives CASSVPGHKNTEAFF.

The V gene is TRBV7-2, the J gene TRBJ2-7; TRBD1 matches 9 bases. Losses at the gene ends were 5 bases for V and 0 bases for J; bases not matched to a gene: 5. From germline, CDR1 is SGHTA and CDR2 FQGNSA. The CDR3 extends over 15 amino acids. Here the CDR3 DNA reads TGTGCCAGCAGCAGCGACAGGGGGGGCTCCTACGAGCAGTACTTC. It is translated as CASSSDRGGSYEQYF.

This rearrangement joins TRBV6-1 to TRBJ2-1; D might be TRBD2 (7 bases). There are 17 residues in the CDR3. CDR1 and CDR2 (germline): MNHNS, SASEGT. Trimming removed 1 base from V and 0 bases from J, with 13 bases in between. DNA for the CDR3: TGTGCCAGCAGTGAAGTGGGGGGGGCGGTCTCCTACAATGAGCAGTTCTTC. It translates to CASSEVGGAVSYNEQFF.

The chain links TRBV5-4 to TRBJ2-2; D might be TRBD1 (6 bases). This CDR3 has 12 residues. Germline CDR1 and CDR2: SGHNT and YYREEE (reference sequence). V was clipped by 6 bases and J by 6 bases, with 9 bases between them. The CDR3 nucleotides are TGTGCCAGCACCTCAGGGGCCGGGGAGCTGTTTTTT. It translates to CASTSGAGELFF.

V is TRBV2 and J is TRBJ1-5; 7 bases align to TRBD1. Germline V lookup: CDR1 SNHLY, CDR2 FYNNEI. Losses at the gene ends were 4 bases for V and 2 bases for J; bases not matched to a gene: 5. The CDR3 loop spans 15 amino acids. The CDR3 loop reads CASSGQGWGNQPQHF. DNA for the CDR3: TGTGCCAGCAGTGGACAGGGTTGGGGCAATCAGCCCCAGCATTTT.

This clone has a single count. V usage is TRBV6-1 and J usage is TRBJ2-7; 9 positions match TRBD1. The CDR3 runs 14 residues. In germline, CDR1 is MNHNS, CDR2 SASEGT. V lost 7 bases, J lost 4 bases, and 8 bases stayed unmatched. CDR3 residues: CASILTGGRYEQYF. The CDR3 DNA reads TGTGCCAGCATTCTTACAGGGGGCAGGTACGAGCAGTACTTC.

The rearrangement joins TRBV10-3 to TRBJ2-3; D is uncertain. V was clipped by 7 bases and J by 0 bases, with 11 bases between them. The CDR3 totals 14 residues. Germline V gene lookup returns CDR1 ENHRY and CDR2 SYGVKD. The CDR3 DNA sequence: TGTGCCATCACCGCGGTGCCTAGCACAGATACGCAGTATTTT. It is translated as CAITAVPSTDTQYF.

The J gene is TRBJ1-4, the V gene TRBV27; tentatively, D is TRBD1 (5 bases). The CDR3 is 14 residues long. The V and J ends lost 5 bases and 5 bases respectively, with 12 bases between them. CDR1 is MNHEY and CDR2 is SMNVEV in the germline V gene (reference sequence). For the CDR3, the DNA is TGTGCCAGCAGTGCAACGGAGGGGAATGAAAAACTGTTTTTT. Encoded protein: CASSATEGNEKLFF.

The chain recombines TRBV4-2 with TRBJ2-2, with 8 bases aligning to TRBD1. This CDR3 is 16 amino acids long. CDR1 LGHNA and CDR2 YNFKEQ come from the germline V gene. Losses at the gene ends were 4 bases for V and 6 bases for J; bases not matched to a gene: 10. The CDR3 nucleotides are TGTGCCAGCAGCCCGGACAGGGTGTCTAAAGCCGGGGAGCTGTTTTTT. Its protein is CASSPDRVSKAGELFF.

The chain is built from TRBV9 and TRBJ2-7; 8 bases align to TRBD2. J was trimmed by 0 bases and V by 3 bases; bases with no gene match: 5. Germline V gene sequence: CDR1 SGDLS, CDR2 YYNGEE. The CDR3 spans 15 residues. CDR3 bases: TGTGCCAGCAGCGCGACGGGGGGGCTCTCCTACGAGCAGTACTTC. This gives the protein CASSATGGLSYEQYF.

The gene calls are TRBV28 and TRBJ2-7; D ambiguous. The CDR3 sequence is 11 residues long. Germline lookup yields CDR1 MDHEN and CDR2 SYDVKM. Trimming pared 8 bases from V and 9 bases from J, leaving 14 bases between. The CDR3 protein is CASADPSGQYF. The CDR3 nucleotides are TGTGCCAGCGCCGACCCTTCAGGGCAGTACTTC.

The V and J genes are TRBV20-1 and TRBJ1-2; 7 bases are a match to TRBD1. From germline, CDR1 is DFQATT and CDR2 SNEGSKA (reference sequence). Trimming took 6 bases from V and 8 from J; bases not matched to a gene: 3. CDR3 length: 10 residues. The CDR3 loop is CSAGTVGYTF. The CDR3 region has the DNA TGCAGTGCGGGGACAGTAGGCTACACCTTC.

The table lists this clone with a count of one. The chain couples TRBV27 to TRBJ1-5; D gene ambiguous. Germline loops: CDR1 MNHEY, CDR2 SMNVEV (reference sequence). CDR3 length: 15 residues. The V gene lost 2 bases and the J gene lost 0 bases, with 8 bases spanning the gap. In DNA, the CDR3 is TGTGCCAGCAGTTTAAGCCGGAGTAGCAATCAGCCCCAGCATTTT. Amino acids: CASSLSRSSNQPQHF.

The rearrangement links TRBV30 to TRBJ1-6, with a tentative D call TRBD1 (6 bases). The ends were cut back, 1 base at V and 9 bases at J, with 13 bases in the middle. The CDR3 contains 14 residues. CDR1 is GTSNPN, CDR2 SVGIG, per germline (reference sequence). The CDR3 spells CAWSATGGSSPLHF. CDR3 nucleotides: TGTGCCTGGAGTGCGACAGGTGGGAGTTCACCCCTCCACTTT.

The chain links TRBV7-2 to TRBJ2-1; weak D call: TRBD2 (6 bases). Between the trimmed V and J ends, which lost 5 bases and 6 bases, there was a span of 14 bases. CDR1 is SGHTA, CDR2 FQGNSA, per germline. The CDR3 is made up of 14 amino acids. The CDR3 DNA follows: TGTGCCAGCAGCCTAAGTAGCGGTCCCAATGAGCAGTTCTTC. Translated: CASSLSSGPNEQFF.

The chain couples TRBV29-1 to TRBJ1-2; D unresolved. The CDR3 loop spans 12 amino acids. The germline V gene has CDR1 SQVTM and CDR2 ANQGSEA. Trimming pared 4 bases from V and 6 bases from J, leaving 12 bases between. This CDR3 reads CSVVESRNGYTF. The CDR3, as DNA: TGCAGCGTTGTAGAGTCGAGGAATGGCTACACCTTC.

The chain recombines TRBV28 with TRBJ2-7; 9 positions agree with TRBD2. After removal of 5 bases from V and 2 bases from J, the junction contained 13 bases not matched to a gene. The CDR3 is 17 amino acids. The germline V gene encodes CDR1 MDHEN and CDR2 SYDVKM. In DNA form, the CDR3 reads TGTGCCAGCAGTCCAACTCTAGCGGGAACGACCCCCTACGAGCAGTACTTC. Translation gives CASSPTLAGTTPYEQYF.